The clone carrying this T cell receptor (beta chain) was found many times. Amplified TCR beta CDR3 regions came from RNA transcripts. RT-PCR in the first round (using the HTBI primer set) targeted the TCR CDR3. MiXCR was run by TCRdb on the multiplex PCR reads, yielding one entry per CDR3 protein. The sample records 300,000 to 450,000 distinct CDR3 sequences, about a sixth being singletons. The data originate from a study of T cells in Graves' hyperthyroidism and ophthalmopathy. Germline-derived CDR1 and CDR2 are SNHLY and FYNNEI. The V gene lost 3 bases and the J gene lost 6 bases, with 14 bases spanning the gap. The length of the CDR3 is 15 residues.

Sequencing was done on a sample of blood. The sequence was obtained from a woman in her twenties or thirties with Graves' hyperthyroidism that later progressed to Graves' ophthalmopathy. This rearrangement joins TRBV2 to TRBJ2-2; no reliable D call. CDR3 sequence reads: CASSDGSVAPGELFF. CDR3 nucleotides: TGTGCCAGCAGTGACGGGTCTGTGGCCCCCGGGGAGCTGTTTTTT.